This entry lists 32 T cell receptor beta chains sequenced from one sample in a study of CD8+ T cells in alopecia areata. After isolation, RNA underwent reverse transcription to generate cDNA as the sequencing template. Assay used: immunoSEQ multiplex PCR; TCRdb lists only in-frame clones, some missing. The table records about 180,000 clones, 59% of them present only once. The sequences come from CD4+ T cells sorted from blood, collected at week 0. The receptor set was obtained from a human donor with alopecia areata.

This chain joins TRBV5-1 and TRBJ2-5; D might be TRBD2 (6 bases). The CDR3 runs 14 residues. Germline CDR1 reads SGHRS; CDR2 reads YFSETQ. Trimming shortened V by 2 bases and J by 2 bases, and 10 bases separated the two germline ends. The CDR3 DNA reads as TGCGCCAGCAGCTTCCACGGGACTCAAGAGACCCAGTACTTC. Its protein is CASSFHGTQETQYF.

The chain joins TRBV7-9 to TRBJ2-7; the D is unclear. Germline loops: CDR1 SEHNR, CDR2 FQNEAQ (reference sequence). The CDR3 runs to 14 residues. Between the trimmed V and J ends, which lost 1 base and 3 bases, there was a span of 10 bases. CDR3 residues: CASSLGAVLYEQYF. CDR3 in DNA: TGTGCCAGCAGCTTAGGCGCGGTACTCTACGAGCAGTACTTC.

In its sample, this clone was seen once. V and J are TRBV27 and TRBJ1-5, with TRBD1 matching 8 bases. This CDR3 comprises 14 residues. CDR1 and CDR2 (germline): MNHEY, SMNVEV (reference sequence). V was clipped by 5 bases and J by 6 bases; unmatched bases: 6. CDR3 region: CASSEDRVAQPQHF. Here the CDR3 DNA reads TGTGCCAGCAGTGAGGACAGGGTGGCTCAGCCCCAGCATTTT.

The V and J genes are TRBV18 and TRBJ2-7; 11 nucleotides agree with TRBD1. Germline values: CDR1 KGHSH, CDR2 LQKENI. There are 14 residues in the CDR3. Trimming removed 5 bases from V and 4 bases from J; junction bases left unmatched: 4. CDR3 loop: CASSTGTGGYEQYF. CDR3 nucleotides: TGTGCCAGCTCAACCGGGACAGGGGGGTACGAGCAGTACTTC.

In DNA form, the CDR3 reads TGTGCCAGCAGTAAGGACAGGGGCAGAAATGAGCAGTTCTTC. This translates into CASSKDRGRNEQFF. This sequence joins TRBV2 and TRBJ2-1; TRBD1 agrees at 9 bases. The ends lost 5 bases at V and 7 bases at J; junction bases unmatched: 6. Looked up from germline, CDR1 is SNHLY and CDR2 is FYNNEI. The CDR3 is 14 amino acids. Combining the CDR3 with reference TRBV2 and TRBJ2-1 gives the whole variable domain EPEVTQTPSHQVTQMGQEVILRCVPISNHLYFYWYRQILGQKVEFLVSFYNNEISEKSEIFDDQFSVERPDGSNFTLKIRSTKLEDSAMYFCASSKDRGRNEQFFGPGTRLTVL.

The chain employs TRBV7-2 and TRBJ2-1, with TRBD2 matching over 8 bases. This CDR3 spans 16 amino acids. Germline assignment: CDR1 SGHTA and CDR2 FQGNSA. V dropped 5 bases and J dropped 5; count of bases not matched to a gene: 11. CDR3 in amino acids: CASSTEAGVRHNEQFF. In DNA, the CDR3 is TGTGCCAGCAGCACTGAAGCGGGGGTACGACACAATGAGCAGTTCTTC.

V gene TRBV15 combines with J gene TRBJ2-6; D is ambiguous. The germline V and J ends were trimmed by 0 bases and 0 bases, with 3 bases remaining between them. The CDR3 loop spans 15 amino acids. The germline CDR1 and CDR2 sequences are LNHNV and YYDKDF (reference sequence). DNA of the CDR3: TGTGCCACCAGCAGAGAAGCCTCTGGGGCCAACGTCCTGACTTTC. Amino acids: CATSREASGANVLTF.

The table lists this clone with a count of one. The chain couples TRBV5-4 to TRBJ2-1, with a tentative D call TRBD1 (5 bases). V lost 2 bases and J lost 7, with 10 bases in between. The length of the CDR3 is 13 residues. The germline V gene has CDR1 SGHNT and CDR2 YYREEE (reference sequence). CDR3 nucleotides: TGTGCCAGCAGCTTATGGGGCTTGAATGAGCAGTTCTTC. It translates to CASSLWGLNEQFF.

The chain carries TRBV30 and TRBJ1-2; 12 bases align to TRBD1. Germline V gene data show CDR1 as GTSNPN and CDR2 as SVGIG (reference sequence). The CDR3 contains 12 residues. J lost 8 bases, V lost 7 bases, and 5 bases had no gene match. CDR3 DNA: TGTGCCTCGGGGACAGGGGGCGGGGGCTACACCTTC. It is translated as CASGTGGGGYTF.

The chain joins TRBV11-1 to TRBJ2-5; D remains ambiguous. Trimming pared 0 bases from V and 0 bases from J, leaving 8 bases between. The CDR3 extends over 15 amino acids. Germline CDR1 SGHAT, CDR2 FQDESV (reference sequence). CDR3 bases: TGTGCCAGCAGCTTAGCGTTCCTCAACCAAGAGACCCAGTACTTC. It encodes CASSLAFLNQETQYF.

The chain combines TRBV18 with TRBJ1-5; D unclear. The CDR3 consists of 13 residues. In germline, CDR1 is KGHSH, CDR2 LQKENI. V was pared by 5 bases and J by 0 bases, with 5 bases between. For the CDR3, the DNA is TGTGCCAGCTCAGGTGATAGCAATCAGCCCCAGCATTTT. Translation gives CASSGDSNQPQHF.

The J gene is TRBJ2-5, the V gene TRBV7-3; the D gene is possibly TRBD1 (6 bases). V was trimmed by 4 bases and J by 3 bases, leaving 9 bases between them. CDR1 and CDR2 from the germline V gene are SGHTA and FQGTGA. The CDR3 loop spans 13 amino acids. In DNA form, the CDR3 reads TGTGCCAGCAGCTGGACAGAGAAAGAGACCCAGTACTTC. This encodes CASSWTEKETQYF.

The CDR3 reads CSVSGRQGLYEQYF. CDR3 bases: TGCAGCGTTTCTGGAAGACAGGGACTCTACGAGCAGTACTTC. The V gene is TRBV29-1, the J gene TRBJ2-7, with D perhaps matching TRBD1 (7 bases). The CDR3 runs to 14 residues. Germline lookup yields CDR1 SQVTM and CDR2 ANQGSEA. The V end was cut by 5 bases, the J end by 3 bases, with 17 bases between.

About this clone: The sample contains more than one DNA sequence encoding this CDR3. V is TRBV29-1 and J is TRBJ2-5; the D gene is possibly TRBD1 (6 bases). Trimming left V 6 bases short and J 2 bases short, with 10 bases between. The CDR3 runs to 12 residues. In germline, CDR1 is SQVTM, CDR2 ANQGSEA. CDR3 DNA: TGCAGCGTGCGGACAGCTCAAGAGACCCAGTACTTC. It translates to CSVRTAQETQYF.

The chain couples TRBV5-1 to TRBJ1-1; no clear D gene. Germline assignment: CDR1 SGHRS and CDR2 YFSETQ. Trimming left V 4 bases short and J 1 base short, with 14 bases between. The CDR3 covers 15 residues. The chain's CDR3 is CASSPRGDSNTEAFF. The DNA of the CDR3 is TGCGCCAGCAGCCCCCGAGGTGACTCGAACACTGAAGCTTTCTTT.

The chain recombines TRBV4-2 with TRBJ2-2; D is unresolved. This CDR3 is 15 amino acids long. Trimming cost V 0 bases and J 2 bases, with 7 bases left between them. The germline CDR1 and CDR2 sequences are LGHNA and YNFKEQ. This CDR3 is CASSQDGPNTGELFF. CDR3 coding DNA: TGTGCCAGCAGCCAAGACGGGCCTAACACCGGGGAGCTGTTTTTT.

This clone was counted once. V is TRBV5-6 and J is TRBJ2-1; TRBD2 matches at 8 bases. This CDR3 comprises 16 residues. Trimming took 1 base from V and 4 from J; bases not matched to a gene: 7. Germline V gives CDR1 SGHDT, CDR2 YYEEEE. The CDR3 sequence is CASSLTSGLGYNEQFF. As DNA, the CDR3 is TGTGCCAGCAGCTTGACTAGCGGTCTGGGGTACAATGAGCAGTTCTTC. Full variable domain (missing parts from reference TRBV5-6 and TRBJ2-1): DAGVTQSPTHLIKTRGQQVTLRCSPKSGHDTVSWYQQALGQGPQFIFQYYEEEERQRGNFPDRFSGHQFPNYSSELNVNALLLGDSALYLCASSLTSGLGYNEQFFGPGTRLTVL.

This sequence joins TRBV5-6 and TRBJ1-5; 9 bases fit TRBD1. The V gene end was trimmed by 3 bases and the J gene end by 5 bases; junction bases not matched to a gene: 6. The germline gives CDR1 SGHDT, CDR2 YYEEEE. CDR3 length: 15 residues. The CDR3 reads CASSSVGDRDQPQHF. The CDR3 bases are TGTGCCAGCAGCTCGGTGGGGGACAGGGATCAGCCCCAGCATTTT.

DNA for the CDR3: TGCGCCAGCAGCCAACCGGGACAGGGGAGCGAGCAGTACTTC. Protein sequence: CASSQPGQGSEQYF. This chain uses TRBV4-1 with TRBJ2-7, with 10 nucleotides matching TRBD1. J gave up 6 bases and V 2 bases, and 4 bases lay outside the gene matches. Germline V lookup: CDR1 MGHRA, CDR2 YSYEKL. The CDR3 runs to 14 residues.

This clone was counted between two and nine times. V is TRBV5-1 and J is TRBJ2-3; weak D call: TRBD1 (5 bases). The germline V gene encodes CDR1 SGHRS and CDR2 YFSETQ. V lost 0 bases and J 6 bases, leaving 11 bases between the germline ends. The CDR3 has 14 residues. CDR3 sequence: CASSLEGPGDTQYF. The DNA of the CDR3 is TGCGCCAGCAGCTTGGAGGGCCCAGGGGATACGCAGTATTTT.

This chain joins TRBV2 and TRBJ2-2; D perhaps matches TRBD1 (6 bases). Germline CDR1 is SNHLY and CDR2 is FYNNEI. This CDR3 spans 14 amino acids. V lost 8 bases, J lost 0 bases, and 10 bases lay in between. The CDR3 sequence: CASQRTANTGELFF. In DNA, the CDR3 is TGTGCCAGCCAGAGGACAGCGAACACCGGGGAGCTGTTTTTT.

This clone has more than one count but fewer than ten. V gene TRBV29-1 combines with J gene TRBJ2-3; 7 bases agree with TRBD1. Germline V gene sequence: CDR1 SQVTM, CDR2 ANQGSEA. The CDR3 extends over 13 amino acids. With 1 base clipped from V and 8 bases from J, the junction kept 6 bases outside the gene matches. CDR3 sequence: CSVEGQGRSTQYF. Here the CDR3 DNA reads TGCAGCGTTGAAGGACAGGGCAGGAGTACGCAGTATTTT.

The chain uses TRBV7-2 and TRBJ2-1, with TRBD1 matching 7 bases. CDR3 length: 16 residues. With V trimmed by 5 bases and J by 8 bases, 15 bases remained unmatched. The germline CDR1 and CDR2 sequences are SGHTA and FQGNSA. The CDR3 DNA follows: TGTGCCAGCAGCCGCGACAGGGCCGCCTTTACAGATGAGCAGTTCTTC. Residues: CASSRDRAAFTDEQFF.

The chain employs TRBV12-5 and TRBJ2-6, with unresolved D. Germline-derived CDR1 and CDR2 are LGHNT and FRNRAP. V shed 5 bases and J shed 0 bases, with 11 bases lying between them. CDR3 length equals 16 residues. The CDR3 reads CASGSRPGSGANVLTF. The CDR3 coding sequence is TGTGCTAGTGGTAGTAGACCGGGCTCTGGGGCCAACGTCCTGACTTTC.

There are a few counts of this clone. The chain joins TRBV11-2 to TRBJ1-1; D possibly corresponds to TRBD1 (5 bases). Germline V gives CDR1 SGHAT, CDR2 FQNNGV. The CDR3 runs to 15 residues. V lost 1 base and J lost 4, with 13 bases in between. The DNA for the CDR3 is TGTGCCAGCAGCTTAGGATTGGCCGGGGGCACTGAAGCTTTCTTT. Its protein product is CASSLGLAGGTEAFF.

The chain couples TRBV27 to TRBJ2-7, with D possibly TRBD2 on 7 matching bases. From germline, CDR1 is MNHEY and CDR2 SMNVEV (reference sequence). V lost 7 bases and J 2 bases, leaving 12 bases between the germline ends. This CDR3 comprises 13 residues. The DNA for the CDR3 is TGTGCCAGCAAGCGGGACACCGCCTACGAGCAGTACTTC. Its translation: CASKRDTAYEQYF.

The rearrangement joins TRBV4-1 to TRBJ2-3; D is unclear. The germline CDR1 and CDR2 sequences are MGHRA and YSYEKL. The CDR3 totals 12 residues. Deletions cut 2 bases from V and 6 bases from J, with 6 bases between. The CDR3 nucleotides are TGCGCCAGCAGCCAACCCCAGGATACGCAGTATTTT. This gives the protein CASSQPQDTQYF.

The V call is TRBV4-1, the J call TRBJ2-1, with 9 bases fitting TRBD1. The CDR3 runs 15 residues. Germline V CDR1 and CDR2: MGHRA, YSYEKL. Unmatched junction bases numbered 6, after V lost 1 base and J lost 8 bases. CDR3 sequence (DNA): TGCGCCAGCAGCCAAGTATGGACAGGGGTCGATGAGCAGTTCTTC. Protein sequence: CASSQVWTGVDEQFF.

The V and J genes are TRBV25-1 and TRBJ2-6, with TRBD1 matching 7 bases. CDR3 length equals 17 residues. Germline values: CDR1 MGHDK, CDR2 SYGVNS. J was trimmed by 3 bases and V by 2 bases; bases with no gene match: 7. CDR3 coding DNA: TGTGCCAGCAGTGAAGGAACAGGGGTAGATGGGGCCAACGTCCTGACTTTC. It yields the protein CASSEGTGVDGANVLTF.

The chain recombines TRBV20-1 with TRBJ2-5; D unresolved. The V gene's germline CDR1 is DFQATT and CDR2 SNEGSKA (reference sequence). The CDR3 runs to 11 residues. The V end lost 3 bases, the J end lost 5 bases, and 7 bases lay between the germline ends. The CDR3 DNA reads as TGCAGTGCTAGTGAGAGGGAGACCCAGTACTTC. Its protein is CSASERETQYF.

This chain connects TRBV6-1 to TRBJ1-2; 9 positions match TRBD1. The CDR3 has 17 residues. The germline CDR1 and CDR2 sequences are MNHNS and SASEGT. V lost 4 bases, J lost 3 bases, and 12 bases stayed unmatched. The CDR3 bases are TGTGCCAGCAGTGGAGGGGGGGCTTGGACAGGGGACTATGGCTACACCTTC. The encoded protein is CASSGGGAWTGDYGYTF.

CDR3 sequence (DNA): TGTGCCAGCACACGGGACAGAACTAACTATGGCTACACCTTC. It codes for CASTRDRTNYGYTF. V usage is TRBV6-1 and J usage is TRBJ1-2; TRBD1 matches 7 bases. J lost 0 bases, V lost 7 bases, and 5 bases had no gene match. CDR1 and CDR2 (germline): MNHNS, SASEGT. The CDR3 length is 14 residues.